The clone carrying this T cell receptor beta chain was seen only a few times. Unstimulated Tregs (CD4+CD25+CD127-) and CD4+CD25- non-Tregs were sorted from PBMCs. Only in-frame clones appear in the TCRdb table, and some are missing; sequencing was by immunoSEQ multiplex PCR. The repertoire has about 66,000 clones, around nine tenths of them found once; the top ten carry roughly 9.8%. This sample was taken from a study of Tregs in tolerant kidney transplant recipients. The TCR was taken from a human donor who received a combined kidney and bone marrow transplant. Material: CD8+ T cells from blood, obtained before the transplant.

In DNA form, the CDR3 reads TGCGCCAGCAGCTTGGGTACCAGGGTGGTCACAGATACGCAGTATTTT. Amino acid sequence: CASSLGTRVVTDTQYF. The chain is built from TRBV5-1 and TRBJ2-3, with D perhaps TRBD1 (5 bases). The CDR3 length is 16 residues. V was trimmed by 0 bases and J by 2 bases, leaving 13 bases between them. Germline V gives CDR1 SGHRS, CDR2 YFSETQ. Combining the CDR3 with reference TRBV5-1 and TRBJ2-3 gives the whole variable domain KAGVTQTPRYLIKTRGQQVTLSCSPISGHRSVSWYQQTPGQGLQFLFEYFSETQRNKGNFPGRFSGRQFSNSRSEMNVSTLELGDSALYLCASSLGTRVVTDTQYFGPGTRLTVL.